This record looks at one T cell receptor beta chain sequence and its context. Repertoires were generated with immunoSEQ multiplex PCR, while TCRdb's copy carries only in-frame clones and drops some. The top ten hold around 2.1% of the sample, which has some 77,000 clones, 75% to 90% seen once. This sample is drawn from a study of OX40 agonist ivuxolimab in advanced cancers. For the study at large: Six ivuxolimab dose levels, 0.01 to 10 mg/kg, were given intravenously every 2 weeks.

The material sequenced was CD4+ or CD8+ T cells sorted from blood, taken in a trial of the OX40 agonist ivuxolimab. The source of this sequence is an adult with an advanced solid tumor such as melanoma, head and neck, liver or kidney cancer.

The CDR3 nucleotides read TGTGCCAGCAGCACCGCGGGGGGAGGACACGAGCAGTACTTC. It is translated as CASSTAGGGHEQYF. The chain has TRBV7-6 and TRBJ2-7, with 8 bases aligning to TRBD2. J lost 5 bases, V lost 5 bases, and 8 bases had no gene match. The CDR3 consists of 14 residues. Per germline, CDR1 SGHVS and CDR2 FNYEAQ.